Below are 17 T cell receptor beta chains sequenced from a single sample in a study of blood T cell repertoires in COVID-19. Sequenced by immunoSEQ multiplex PCR; TCRdb stores in-frame clones only, minus some. The top ten clones hold 15% to 20% of a sample with over 95,000 clones, about 81% of them seen once. Sequencing was done on a sample of peripheral blood. Receptors were obtained from a woman aged 55 to 70 with acute or convalescent COVID-19.

The genes are TRBV6-1 and TRBJ2-7; perhaps TRBD1 as D (5 bases). Trimming took off 2 bases at V and 5 bases at J, with 16 bases between the two ends. CDR1 MNHNS and CDR2 SASEGT come from the germline V gene. CDR3 size: 15 residues. The CDR3 region is CASSEITPRVNEQYF. In DNA form, the CDR3 reads TGTGCCAGCAGTGAAATCACTCCCAGGGTCAACGAGCAGTACTTC.

This clone has only a few counts. The gene calls are TRBV12-3 or TRBV12-4 and TRBJ1-5; maybe TRBD1 (5 bases). This CDR3 region has 12 residues. V was pared by 8 bases and J by 2 bases, with 7 bases between. As DNA, the CDR3 is TGTGCCAGCGGGGCAGGCAATCAGCCCCAGCATTTT. The encoded protein is CASGAGNQPQHF.

The CDR3 sequence: CASSQDVGTGPYEQYF. The CDR3 region has the DNA TGCGCCAGCAGCCAAGATGTCGGGACAGGGCCCTACGAGCAGTACTTC. V and J are TRBV4-1 and TRBJ2-7; 9 nucleotides agree with TRBD1. Germline V gene data show CDR1 as MGHRA and CDR2 as YSYEKL. The CDR3 totals 16 residues. J was trimmed by 2 bases and V by 0 bases; bases with no gene match: 5.

The chain couples TRBV28 to TRBJ1-5, with D perhaps matching TRBD1 (6 bases). Trimming cost V 1 base and J 4 bases, with 11 bases left between them. The germline V gene encodes CDR1 MDHEN and CDR2 SYDVKM. CDR3 size: 15 residues. As DNA, the CDR3 is TGTGCCAGCAGTTTATTGGGGGCGCGGAATCAGCCCCAGCATTTT. Residues: CASSLLGARNQPQHF.

This clone was seen repeatedly, ten times or more. CDR3 nucleotides: TGTGCCAGCAGCGTACCCAGGGGTAGGGCTTACGAGCAGTACTTC. Translation: CASSVPRGRAYEQYF. The chain carries TRBV7-9 and TRBJ2-7, with D possibly matching TRBD1 (6 bases). The CDR3 is made up of 15 amino acids. The germline gives CDR1 SEHNR, CDR2 FQNEAQ (reference sequence). The V gene lost 5 bases and the J gene lost 4 bases, with 18 bases spanning the gap.

The rearrangement uses TRBV3-1 (or the pseudogene TRBV3-2) and TRBJ2-3; 10 bases map to TRBD2. Unmatched junction bases numbered 4, after V lost 0 bases and J lost 4 bases. The germline gives CDR1 LGHDT, CDR2 YNNKEL (reference sequence). This CDR3 has 16 amino acids. Written as DNA, the CDR3 is TGTGCCAGCAGCCAAGATAGCGGGGGGTTCGCAGATACGCAGTATTTT. It codes for CASSQDSGGFADTQYF.

The chain employs TRBV28 and TRBJ2-1, with 10 bases identical to TRBD1. V was pared by 6 bases and J by 1 base, with 3 bases of the junction left unmatched. There are 15 residues in the CDR3. Germline values: CDR1 MDHEN, CDR2 SYDVKM. As DNA, the CDR3 is TGTGCCAGCAGAGAGGGACAGGGGTCCTACAATGAGCAGTTCTTC. Translated, it gives CASREGQGSYNEQFF.

The chain recombines TRBV29-1 with TRBJ1-5, with D unclear. The CDR3 runs 14 residues. Germline CDR1 is SQVTM and CDR2 is ANQGSEA. V was shortened by 6 bases and J by 6 bases, with 18 bases between the two germline ends. Here the CDR3 DNA reads TGCAGCGTATCAATCGGTTCTGTCTCTCAGCCCCAGCATTTT. This encodes CSVSIGSVSQPQHF. The variable domain in full, with the rest retrieved from reference TRBV29-1 and TRBJ1-5, is SAVISQKPSRDICQRGTSLTIQCQVDSQVTMMFWYRQQPGQSLTLIATANQGSEATYESGFVIDKFPISRPNLTFSTLTVSNMSPEDSSIYLCSVSIGSVSQPQHFGDGTRLSIL.

This CDR3 reads CATSDTRVYGYTF. Here the CDR3 DNA reads TGTGCCACCAGTGATACCCGGGTCTATGGCTACACCTTC. The chain carries TRBV24-1 and TRBJ1-2; D gene ambiguous. Between the trimmed V and J ends, which lost 3 bases and 4 bases, there was a span of 8 bases. From germline, CDR1 is KGHDR and CDR2 SFDVKD. The CDR3 spans 13 residues.

The chain combines TRBV29-1 with TRBJ2-2; perhaps TRBD2 as D (5 bases). This CDR3 is 12 amino acids long. The germline V gene has CDR1 SQVTM and CDR2 ANQGSEA. The V end was cut by 8 bases, the J end by 5 bases, with 12 bases between. The CDR3 nucleotides are TGCAGCTGTGAAGGGAGAACCGGGGAGCTGTTTTTT. Translating it yields CSCEGRTGELFF.

This clone was detected only a few times. The chain joins TRBV5-6 to TRBJ1-2; D is uncertain. The germline gives CDR1 SGHDT, CDR2 YYEEEE. CDR3 length equals 14 residues. V was clipped by 0 bases and J by 7 bases, with 13 bases between them. The CDR3 spells CASSLVQTVAGYTF. The CDR3 DNA sequence: TGTGCCAGCAGCTTGGTACAGACGGTCGCTGGCTACACCTTC.

The CDR3 DNA reads as TGTGCCAGCAGCGTACGACAGGGACGGGACACTGAAGCTTTCTTT. It encodes CASSVRQGRDTEAFF. V is TRBV11-3 and J is TRBJ1-1; 7 bases are shared with TRBD1. The CDR3 totals 15 residues. V lost 5 bases, J lost 3 bases, and 9 bases stayed unmatched. Germline CDR1 SGHNT, CDR2 YENEEA.

CDR3 nucleotides: TGCGCCAGCAGCCTCGCGCGGGACAGGGGACTGAATAATTCACCCCTCCACTTT. Residues: CASSLARDRGLNNSPLHF. The chain is built from TRBV5-1 and TRBJ1-6; TRBD1 matches 10 bases. The V gene's germline CDR1 is SGHRS and CDR2 YFSETQ. J was trimmed by 5 bases and V by 4 bases; bases with no gene match: 12. The CDR3 sequence is 18 residues long.

This chain links TRBV2 with TRBJ1-2, with 9 bases identical to TRBD1. CDR3 length equals 16 residues. Trimming cost V 11 bases and J 4 bases; bases outside gene matches: 17. The germline V gene has CDR1 SNHLY and CDR2 FYNNEI. The CDR3 sequence: CARQAQGASMLYGYTF. CDR3 sequence (DNA): TGTGCCCGCCAGGCACAGGGGGCTTCCATGCTCTATGGCTACACCTTC.

The chain employs TRBV6-5 and TRBJ2-7, with D tentatively TRBD2 (5 bases). V was pared by 6 bases and J by 0 bases, with 12 bases between. The CDR3 contains 14 residues. Germline V gene lookup returns CDR1 MNHEY and CDR2 SVGAGI. In DNA form, the CDR3 reads TGTGCCAGCAGAAGCGGACTTAGCTCCTACGAGCAGTACTTC. Its translation: CASRSGLSSYEQYF.

The chain has TRBV10-2 and TRBJ1-1; weak D call: TRBD1 (6 bases). Germline values: CDR1 WSHSY, CDR2 SAAADI. Trimming took off 5 bases at V and 4 bases at J, with 14 bases between the two ends. The CDR3 has 14 amino acids. The CDR3 DNA sequence: TGCGCCAGCAGTTACAGGGTCTGGAGCACTGAAGCTTTCTTT. It translates to CASSYRVWSTEAFF.

The V call is TRBV5-1, the J call TRBJ1-6; TRBD1 is a possible D gene (5 bases). The CDR3 runs to 15 residues. V was trimmed by 2 bases and J by 5 bases, leaving 11 bases between them. The V gene's germline CDR1 is SGHRS and CDR2 YFSETQ. CDR3 amino acids: CASSLDSMDNSPLHF. CDR3 DNA: TGCGCCAGCAGCTTAGACAGTATGGATAATTCACCCCTCCACTTT.